The T cell receptor beta chain described here comes from a study of technical replicates of blood from several donors (dated by TCRdb to between 2016 and 2019). Trimmed from V: 2 bases; trimmed from J: 9 bases; junction bases lacking a gene match: 4. Measured from the cysteine to the phenylalanine, the CDR3 is 13 residues long. Only CDR3 DNA is held: 39 bases, read in frame from base 1. CDR1 and CDR2, looked up from the germline V gene, are LGHNA and YSLEER. The method behind the library was the immunoSEQ multiplex PCR assay. TCRdb's version of the immuneACCESS table is confined to in-frame rearrangements and falls short of the full clone set. An unresolved V gene accounts for under half of the shortfall where checked; the remainder is of unknown origin. Recorded for this sample are fewer than 85,000 clones; roughly 92% of them occurred a single time. The ten largest clonotypes hold 0.41% of the sample.

In the case of this clone: Which antigen it targets is not known. Within one base of it there is no much larger clone, and no base qualities were kept.

Sequenced material: T cells isolated from PBMCs. This sequence uses TRBV4-3 and TRBJ1-2; TRBD1 matches 9 bases in the middle. This receptor was taken from a human donor in good health. The CDR3 sequence is CASSQYGQGSYTF. The base sequence is TGCGCCAGCAGCCAATATGGACAGGGGAGCTACACCTTC.